These 28 T cell receptor beta chains share one sample of origin, sequenced in a study of radiotherapy plus CTLA-4 blockade in lung cancer. Some clones are missing from TCRdb's copy, which holds only in-frame ones; the method was immunoSEQ multiplex PCR. The sample has tens of thousands of clones, approximately 80% seen once. This sample comprised peripheral blood, obtained from a patient treated with radiotherapy plus ipilimumab. The receptors were gathered from a human donor with non-small cell lung cancer whose response to radiotherapy plus ipilimumab could not be evaluated.

This clone was detected a few times. This chain joins TRBV7-2 and TRBJ2-7; D perhaps matches TRBD1 (6 bases). Trimming stripped 5 bases from V and 4 bases from J, with 15 bases between. The CDR3 runs 14 residues. Germline V CDR1 and CDR2: SGHTA, FQGNSA. CDR3 DNA: TGTGCCAGCAGCCGAGAGGCCAGGGGTTACGAGCAGTACTTC. Amino acid sequence: CASSREARGYEQYF.

The J gene is TRBJ2-7, the V gene TRBV4-3, with D maybe TRBD1 (5 bases). The length of the CDR3 is 14 residues. Germline loops: CDR1 LGHNA, CDR2 YSLEER. V shed 0 bases and J shed 2 bases, with 8 bases lying between them. CDR3 amino acids: CASSQDMGPYEQYF. CDR3 sequence (DNA): TGCGCCAGCAGCCAAGATATGGGGCCCTACGAGCAGTACTTC.

This clone has only one observation. V gene TRBV5-6 combines with J gene TRBJ2-7; 7 nucleotides align to TRBD1. Germline CDR1 is SGHDT and CDR2 is YYEEEE. Losses at the gene ends were 7 bases for V and 2 bases for J; bases not matched to a gene: 6. CDR3 length: 13 amino acids. This CDR3 is CASERQGTYEQYF. Here the CDR3 DNA reads TGTGCCAGCGAAAGACAGGGCACCTACGAGCAGTACTTC.

This clone was observed a handful of times. The chain links TRBV9 to TRBJ1-1, with 8 nucleotides matching TRBD1. Germline CDR1 SGDLS, CDR2 YYNGEE. The CDR3 consists of 15 residues. The junction had 9 bases not matched to a gene; V was cut back by 4 bases and J by 4 bases. CDR3 DNA sequence: TGTGCCAGCAGCACAGACGGACAGGGTGGCACTGAAGCTTTCTTT. It yields the protein CASSTDGQGGTEAFF.

The chain carries TRBV18 and TRBJ2-5; D is undetermined. This CDR3 has 14 residues. CDR1 and CDR2 from the germline V gene are KGHSH and LQKENI. Trimming left V 2 bases short and J 3 bases short, with 10 bases between. DNA of the CDR3: TGTGCCAGCTCACCAGCGGCAGTAAAAGAGACCCAGTACTTC. It is translated as CASSPAAVKETQYF.

The chain links TRBV7-6 to TRBJ1-5; 9 positions agree with TRBD1. Trimming cost V 4 bases and J 2 bases; bases outside gene matches: 6. The CDR3 is 16 residues long. Germline CDR1 SGHVS, CDR2 FNYEAQ. Here the CDR3 reads CASSSTGGMGNQPQHF. CDR3 bases: TGTGCCAGCAGCTCCACAGGGGGCATGGGCAATCAGCCCCAGCATTTT.

The chain recombines TRBV5-4 with TRBJ2-7; the D gene is possibly TRBD1 (5 bases). The germline V gene encodes CDR1 SGHNT and CDR2 YYREEE (reference sequence). This CDR3 spans 13 amino acids. The germline V and J ends were trimmed by 2 bases and 3 bases, with 9 bases remaining between them. As DNA, the CDR3 is TGTGCCAGCAGCTTAGACAGTTTCTACGAGCAGTACTTC. Protein: CASSLDSFYEQYF.

The rearrangement links TRBV7-2 to TRBJ2-3, with TRBD2 identical over 7 bases. Germline V gives CDR1 SGHTA, CDR2 FQGNSA. V lost 5 bases to trimming and J lost 6 bases; unmatched junction nucleotides: 8. There are 14 residues in the CDR3. CDR3 in DNA: TGTGCCAGCAGCCGGCCGGGGGGTTTTGATACGCAGTATTTT. Translating it yields CASSRPGGFDTQYF.

The chain combines TRBV7-2 with TRBJ2-3, with 9 bases fitting TRBD2. The ends lost 3 bases at V and 5 bases at J; junction bases unmatched: 3. The CDR3 is 14 residues long. Germline assignment: CDR1 SGHTA and CDR2 FQGNSA. The CDR3 loop is CASSLSGGLDTQYF. The DNA of the CDR3 is TGTGCCAGCAGCTTGAGCGGGGGGTTAGATACGCAGTATTTT. The whole variable domain, filled in from reference TRBV7-2 and TRBJ2-3, reads GAGVSQSPSNKVTEKGKDVELRCDPISGHTALYWYRQSLGQGLEFLIYFQGNSAPDKSGLPSDRFSAERTGGSVSTLTIQRTQQEDSAVYLCASSLSGGLDTQYFGPGTRLTVL.

V and J are TRBV27 and TRBJ2-7; TRBD2 matches 8 bases. The CDR3 totals 15 residues. Germline CDR1 is MNHEY and CDR2 is SMNVEV (reference sequence). After removal of 2 bases from V and 7 bases from J, the junction contained 10 bases not matched to a gene. CDR3 nucleotides: TGTGCCAGCAGTTTAAACGGGGGGGTCCTATGGGAGCAGTACTTC. Translation: CASSLNGGVLWEQYF.

The chain joins TRBV11-2 to TRBJ2-7; the D gene is possibly TRBD2 (6 bases). The germline V and J ends were trimmed by 0 bases and 0 bases, with 15 bases remaining between them. Germline V gene sequence: CDR1 SGHAT, CDR2 FQNNGV. CDR3 length: 17 residues. The CDR3 protein is CASSLDSGTGYSYEQYF. CDR3 coding DNA: TGTGCCAGCAGCTTAGATTCCGGGACTGGGTACTCCTACGAGCAGTACTTC. Drawing the rest from reference TRBV11-2 and TRBJ2-7, the complete variable domain is EAGVAQSPRYKIIEKRQSVAFWCNPISGHATLYWYQQILGQGPKLLIQFQNNGVVDDSQLPKDRFSAERLKGVDSTLKIQPAKLEDSAVYLCASSLDSGTGYSYEQYFGPGTRLTVT.

The chain has TRBV29-1 and TRBJ2-2; TRBD1 matches 8 bases. In germline, CDR1 is SQVTM, CDR2 ANQGSEA. Trimming at V came to 5 bases and at J to 3 bases, leaving 8 bases not matched to a gene. This CDR3 comprises 15 residues. The CDR3 DNA follows: TGCAGCGTTACTAGGACAGGGTGGGACACCGGGGAGCTGTTTTTT. It yields the protein CSVTRTGWDTGELFF.

This chain connects TRBV7-2 to TRBJ2-4; D is possibly TRBD1 (6 bases). The germline V gene encodes CDR1 SGHTA and CDR2 FQGNSA. This CDR3 region has 15 residues. Trimming took off 5 bases at V and 1 base at J, with 12 bases between the two ends. This chain's CDR3 is CASSRSGEAKNIQYF. DNA for the CDR3: TGTGCCAGCAGCCGTTCAGGGGAGGCCAAAAACATTCAGTACTTC.

The chain carries TRBV27 and TRBJ2-7, with D possibly matching TRBD2 (6 bases). This CDR3 comprises 14 residues. Trimming took off 4 bases at V and 1 base at J, with 11 bases between the two ends. CDR1 is MNHEY and CDR2 is SMNVEV in the germline V gene (reference sequence). This CDR3 reads CASSSHRGSYEQYF. Written as DNA, the CDR3 is TGTGCCAGCAGTTCCCATCGGGGGTCCTACGAGCAGTACTTC.

This clone was recorded once. The chain links TRBV9 to TRBJ2-3; D possibly corresponds to TRBD2 (5 bases). This CDR3 spans 17 amino acids. The germline V and J ends were trimmed by 7 bases and 0 bases, with 21 bases remaining between them. Germline V lookup: CDR1 SGDLS, CDR2 YYNGEE. The CDR3 DNA follows: TGTGCCAGCGAGTCTTCTTTCCGGGAAGTTAGCACAGATACGCAGTATTTT. This translates into CASESSFREVSTDTQYF.

The J gene is TRBJ1-5, the V gene TRBV19, with TRBD1 as a possible D gene (6 bases). Germline V gives CDR1 LNHDA, CDR2 SQIVND (reference sequence). V was pared by 7 bases and J by 3 bases, with 13 bases between. The CDR3 runs to 14 residues. The CDR3 sequence: CASTLTGLNQPQHF. CDR3 bases: TGTGCCAGTACCTTGACAGGACTCAATCAGCCCCAGCATTTT.

This chain links TRBV30 with TRBJ2-1, with 14 bases matching TRBD2. Per germline, CDR1 GTSNPN and CDR2 SVGIG (reference sequence). The V segment lost 5 bases and the J segment 0 bases; nucleotides outside the gene matches: 9. The length of the CDR3 is 18 residues. Here the CDR3 DNA reads TGTGCCTGGGCCGGACTAGCGGGAGGCCGGAGCTCCTACAATGAGCAGTTCTTC. The encoded protein is CAWAGLAGGRSSYNEQFF.

This clone was seen a single time. The chain recombines TRBV5-1 with TRBJ2-3, with a tentative D call TRBD2 (5 bases). This CDR3 contains 13 residues. With 4 bases removed from V and 2 bases from J, the gap between germline ends came to 8 bases. Germline V gene sequence: CDR1 SGHRS, CDR2 YFSETQ. The CDR3 region is CASSLGLTDTQYF. CDR3 DNA: TGCGCCAGCAGCCTCGGACTCACAGATACGCAGTATTTT.

V is TRBV6-6 and J is TRBJ2-7; a possible D gene is TRBD2 (5 bases). CDR1 and CDR2 from the germline V gene are MNHNY and SVGAGI (reference sequence). The CDR3 is 11 amino acids. V gave up 6 bases and J gave up 6 bases, with 9 bases separating them. The CDR3 region is CASSHSGEQYF. DNA of the CDR3: TGTGCCAGCAGCCACAGCGGCGAGCAGTACTTC.

This clone was seen a single time. The chain employs TRBV6-5 and TRBJ1-5; 7 bases agree with TRBD1. V lost 6 bases and J lost 4; bases outside the gene matches: 3. Germline CDR1 and CDR2: MNHEY and SVGAGI. The CDR3 is made up of 13 amino acids. The CDR3 nucleotides are TGTGCCAGCAGACTGACAGGGAATCAGCCCCAGCATTTT. Its translation: CASRLTGNQPQHF.

The chain joins TRBV11-2 to TRBJ2-5; TRBD2 matches at 14 bases. The V and J ends lost 5 bases and 4 bases, in that order; junction bases with no gene match: 9. The CDR3 extends over 17 amino acids. Germline V lookup: CDR1 SGHAT, CDR2 FQNNGV. CDR3 nucleotide sequence: TGTGCCAGCAGCCCCGGGACTAGCGGGAGCAGTGTAGAGACCCAGTACTTC. This gives the protein CASSPGTSGSSVETQYF.

The rearrangement joins TRBV5-5 to TRBJ1-5, with TRBD1 as a possible D gene (5 bases). This CDR3 has 16 amino acids. The germline V gene has CDR1 SGHKS and CDR2 YYEKEE (reference sequence). V lost 4 bases, J lost 4 bases, and 18 bases lay in between. This CDR3 is CASSPIGGPRNQPQHF. CDR3 sequence (DNA): TGTGCCAGCAGCCCTATCGGGGGACCGCGGAATCAGCCCCAGCATTTT.

This chain links TRBV11-3 with TRBJ2-7; perhaps TRBD2 as D (6 bases). The V end lost 0 bases, the J end lost 2 bases, and 8 bases lay between the germline ends. The V gene's germline CDR1 is SGHNT and CDR2 YENEEA. The CDR3 length is 14 residues. CDR3 coding DNA: TGTGCCAGCAGCTTAGAAGGAGGGACCTACGAGCAGTACTTC. Encoded protein: CASSLEGGTYEQYF.

This chain connects TRBV28 to TRBJ2-5, with 7 bases fitting TRBD2. This CDR3 contains 14 residues. CDR1 and CDR2 (germline): MDHEN, SYDVKM. The junction had 15 bases not matched to a gene; V was cut back by 10 bases and J by 7 bases. The CDR3 bases are TGTGCCATCGAGCCTAGCGGCCTCCGGGGGACCCAGTACTTC. It specifies CAIEPSGLRGTQYF.

This clone showed up just a few times. This chain joins TRBV6-1 and TRBJ1-1; tentative D call: TRBD1 (6 bases). V was cut by 6 bases and J by 9 bases, with 11 bases left in between. CDR1 and CDR2 (germline): MNHNS, SASEGT. The CDR3 is 11 amino acids. The CDR3 coding sequence is TGTGCCAGCAGCCGTCAGGGGAAAGCTTTCTTT. It yields the protein CASSRQGKAFF.

The genes are TRBV19 and TRBJ1-5; D might be TRBD1 (6 bases). Trimming shortened V by 4 bases and J by 0 bases, and 13 bases separated the two germline ends. Germline CDR1 reads LNHDA; CDR2 reads SQIVND (reference sequence). This CDR3 has 16 amino acids. CDR3 loop: CASSTRTVYSNQPQHF. DNA for the CDR3: TGTGCCAGTAGTACCCGGACAGTCTATAGCAATCAGCCCCAGCATTTT.

The chain links TRBV4-1 to TRBJ1-2; D is undetermined. Per the germline V gene, CDR1 is MGHRA and CDR2 is YSYEKL. The CDR3 runs to 14 residues. Trimming pared 3 bases from V and 2 bases from J, leaving 10 bases between. The CDR3 reads CASSHAGQNYGYTF. CDR3 DNA: TGCGCCAGCAGCCACGCAGGTCAGAACTATGGCTACACCTTC.

V is TRBV9 and J is TRBJ2-5, with 12 bases lining up with TRBD2. The CDR3 sequence is 18 residues long. The germline gives CDR1 SGDLS, CDR2 YYNGEE. Losses at the gene ends were 0 bases for V and 5 bases for J; bases not matched to a gene: 11. CDR3 protein: CASSVEALAGGPGETQYF. CDR3 in DNA: TGTGCCAGCAGCGTAGAGGCCCTAGCGGGAGGGCCTGGGGAGACCCAGTACTTC.